The clone carrying this T cell receptor beta chain has more than one count but fewer than ten. Its specificity is unknown. This sample was taken from a study of T-cell memory formation after mild COVID-19. TCRalpha and TCRbeta libraries used 5'RACE with constant-segment primers and UMIs. One entry per CDR3 protein results from TCRdb running MiXCR on the 5' RACE reads. The repertoire has 250,000 to 350,000 distinct CDR3 sequences, roughly 19% of them found once; the top ten carry more than 20%. This CDR3 is 17 amino acids long. Study-level results: CM and EM subsets held most contracting CD4+ clones; EMRA held CD8+ ones.

This sequence was found in a man aged 18 to 30 who had mild COVID-19 (a few samples of this study predate the infection). Cell type and time point are not known. The material sequenced was PBMCs or a T cell subset sorted from them (not recorded which). This sequence joins TRBV21-1 and TRBJ1-3; the table names TRBD1, a call not compared with the DNA. TRBV21-1 is reported as a pseudogene. CDR3 nucleotide sequence: TGTGCCACCAAGTCGGGACAGATTAGAAACTCTGGAAACACCATATATTTT. Its protein product is CATKSGQIRNSGNTIYF.